A selection of T cell receptor beta chains follows, all from one sample in a study of OX40 agonist ivuxolimab in advanced cancers. TCRdb's copy holds only in-frame clones and misses some; the assay was immunoSEQ multiplex PCR. This sample has 55,000 or so clones, with 70% to 90% found just once. Sequenced here: CD4+ or CD8+ T cells sorted from blood, sampled in a trial of the OX40 agonist ivuxolimab. These receptors all stem from an adult with an advanced solid tumor such as melanoma, head and neck, liver or kidney cancer. The CDR3 runs from the conserved cysteine through the conserved F or W. Fields, in order: D gene, CDR3 length, J gene, clone size, V gene, CDR3 DNA, CDR3 protein. D genes are given only for firm matches. Rows give clone size only sometimes, using once, few, many, or a class for an expanded clone.

>NA|14|TRBJ1-3|NA|TRBV28
TGTGCCAGCAAGCGCAGGGCCTCTGGAAACACCATATATTTT
CASKRRASGNTIYF
>NA|15|TRBJ2-7|once|TRBV6-6
TGTGCCAGCAGCCGCTCCGGGGGGACAGCCTACGAGCAGTACTTC
CASSRSGGTAYEQYF
>NA|15|TRBJ1-4|NA|TRBV4-1
TGCGCCAGCAACACAAATCGTGGACATCGGGAAAAACTGTTTTTT
CASNTNRGHREKLFF
>TRBD2|15|TRBJ2-1|NA|TRBV5-1
TGCGCCAGCAGGCCAACTAGCGGGGAATACAATGAGCAGTTCTTC
CASRPTSGEYNEQFF
>NA|13|TRBJ1-6|once|TRBV9
TGTGCCAGCAGTACAGGGTTAGATTCACCCCTCCACTTT
CASSTGLDSPLHF
>NA|15|TRBJ1-1|NA|TRBV10-3
TGTGCCATCAGTGAGTCGAACGTCCGGAACACTGAAGCTTTCTTT
CAISESNVRNTEAFF
>NA|15|TRBJ2-2|NA|TRBV7-9
TGTGCCAGCAGCTTATTGGTGGGGGGCACCGGGGAGCTGTTTTTT
CASSLLVGGTGELFF
>NA|13|TRBJ2-5|once|TRBV19
TGTGCCAGTAACGGACAGACCCAAGAGACCCAGTACTTC
CASNGQTQETQYF
>TRBD2|15|TRBJ2-7|NA|TRBV28
TGTGCCAGCAGCCGGACTAGCGGGAGCTCCTACGAGCAGTACTTC
CASSRTSGSSYEQYF
>NA|12|TRBJ1-5|NA|TRBV2
TGTGCCAGCAGTCCCGCCGTTCGCCCCCAGCATTTT
CASSPAVRPQHF
>TRBD2|15|TRBJ2-7|NA|TRBV6-5
TGTGCCAGCAGGGGACTAGCGTTAAGCTCCTACGAGCAGTACTTC
CASRGLALSSYEQYF
>NA|13|TRBJ1-5|NA|TRBV30
TGTGCCTGGAGTGCCGGGCCAAATCAGCCCCAGCATTTT
CAWSAGPNQPQHF
>NA|12|TRBJ1-5|NA|TRBV28
TGTGCCAGCAGTCCCCCTCGTTTGCCCCAGCATTTT
CASSPPRLPQHF
>NA|15|TRBJ1-3|NA|TRBV6-1
TGTGCCAGCAGTGCCTCTGACTTACCTGGAAACACCATATATTTT
CASSASDLPGNTIYF
>NA|13|TRBJ1-2|few|TRBV6-5
TGTGCCAGCAGTTCCTCGGGGGGGAGAGGCTACACCTTC
CASSSSGGRGYTF